One sample yielded the 7 T cell receptor beta chains listed below, sequenced in a study of T cells after yellow fever vaccination. TCRdb fed the 5' RACE reads into MiXCR, producing one record per CDR3 protein. The table includes approximately 610,000 distinct CDR3 sequences, about a sixth detected once. The specimen was PBMCs, collected roughly 5 days after the first yellow fever vaccination. These receptor sequences come from a man between 18 and 29 years old who received the YFV17D yellow fever vaccine.

This clonotype showed up just once. The chain combines TRBV13 with TRBJ1-1; D is possibly TRBD1 (6 bases). Trimming left V 5 bases short and J 0 bases short, with 16 bases between. From germline, CDR1 is PRHDT and CDR2 FYEKMQ (reference sequence). This CDR3 contains 16 residues. The CDR3 reads CASSLPGGVLNTEAFF. In nucleotides, the CDR3 is TGTGCCAGCAGCCTGCCTGGGGGCGTTCTGAACACTGAAGCTTTCTTT.

The chain employs TRBV18 and TRBJ1-3; 7 nucleotides match TRBD1. Germline CDR1 is KGHSH and CDR2 is LQKENI. With V trimmed by 6 bases and J by 5 bases, 7 bases remained unmatched. CDR3 size: 14 residues. CDR3 coding DNA: TGTGCCAGCTCCCCGGACAGGACACGAAACACCATATATTTT. This translates into CASSPDRTRNTIYF.

The chain recombines TRBV24-1 with TRBJ2-3; TRBD2 agrees at 7 bases. The CDR3 has 17 amino acids. V lost 1 base, J lost 3 bases, and 9 bases stayed unmatched. Germline CDR1 KGHDR, CDR2 SFDVKD. CDR3 in amino acids: CATSDFRGEGRTDTQYF. In nucleotides, the CDR3 is TGTGCCACCAGTGATTTCCGAGGGGAGGGTAGGACAGATACGCAGTATTTT.

Worth noting for this clonotype: The junction departs from the called germline gene at one end, perhaps through a read error. This sequence joins TRBV7-7 and TRBJ2-5; 12 bases line up with TRBD2. This CDR3 has 15 residues. Germline V gives CDR1 SSHAT, CDR2 FNYEAQ (reference sequence). The CDR3 DNA sequence: TGTGCTAGCACGGCTAGCGGGGGGGCGTCGGAGACCCAGTACTTC. The encoded protein is CASTASGGASETQYF.

This clonotype has only a few counts. The V call is TRBV6-5, the J call TRBJ1-2, with 8 bases matching TRBD1. Germline lookup yields CDR1 MNHEY and CDR2 SVGAGI. This CDR3 region has 14 residues. V was pared by 0 bases and J by 4 bases, with 1 base of the junction left unmatched. CDR3 nucleotide sequence: TGTGCCAGCAGTTACTCGGACAGGGTCTATGGCTACACCTTC. Translation gives CASSYSDRVYGYTF.

Many counts were recorded for this clonotype. V gene TRBV24-1 combines with J gene TRBJ2-5, with D unresolved. The V and J ends lost 2 bases and 1 base respectively, with 1 base between them. This CDR3 has 12 residues. Germline V CDR1 and CDR2: KGHDR, SFDVKD. This chain's CDR3 is CATSDSQETQYF. CDR3 DNA sequence: TGTGCCACCAGTGATTCCCAAGAGACCCAGTACTTC.

This rearrangement joins TRBV4-2 to TRBJ2-2; D ambiguous. Between the trimmed V and J ends, which lost 4 bases and 2 bases, there was a span of 17 bases. The CDR3 sequence is 17 residues long. Per germline, CDR1 LGHNA and CDR2 YNFKEQ. CDR3 nucleotide sequence: TGTGCCAGCAGCCCTGCTTATGGTCCTCTAAACACCGGGGAGCTGTTTTTT. Its translation: CASSPAYGPLNTGELFF.